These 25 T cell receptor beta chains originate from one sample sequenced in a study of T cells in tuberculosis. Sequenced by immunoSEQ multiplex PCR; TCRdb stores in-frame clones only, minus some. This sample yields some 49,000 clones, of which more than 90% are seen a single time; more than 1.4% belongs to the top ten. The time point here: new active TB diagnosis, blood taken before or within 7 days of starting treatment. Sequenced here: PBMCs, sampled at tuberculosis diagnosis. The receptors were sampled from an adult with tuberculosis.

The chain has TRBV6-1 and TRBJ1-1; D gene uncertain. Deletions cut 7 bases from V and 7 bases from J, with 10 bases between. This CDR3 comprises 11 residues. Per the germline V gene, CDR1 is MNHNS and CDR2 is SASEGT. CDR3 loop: CASNGRVEAFF. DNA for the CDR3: TGTGCCAGCAACGGGAGGGTTGAAGCTTTCTTT.

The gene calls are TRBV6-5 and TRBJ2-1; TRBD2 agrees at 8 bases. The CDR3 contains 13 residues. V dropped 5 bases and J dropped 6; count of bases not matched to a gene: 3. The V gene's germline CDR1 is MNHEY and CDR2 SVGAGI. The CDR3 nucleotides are TGTGCCAGCAGTACCGGGACTAGCAATGAGCAGTTCTTC. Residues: CASSTGTSNEQFF.

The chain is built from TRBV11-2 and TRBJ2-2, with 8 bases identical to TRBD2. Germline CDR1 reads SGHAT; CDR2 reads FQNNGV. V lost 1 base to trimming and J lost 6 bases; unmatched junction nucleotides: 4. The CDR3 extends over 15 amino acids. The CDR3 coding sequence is TGTGCCAGCAGCTTAGCGGGAGGGAGCCCCGGGGAGCTGTTTTTT. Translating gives CASSLAGGSPGELFF.

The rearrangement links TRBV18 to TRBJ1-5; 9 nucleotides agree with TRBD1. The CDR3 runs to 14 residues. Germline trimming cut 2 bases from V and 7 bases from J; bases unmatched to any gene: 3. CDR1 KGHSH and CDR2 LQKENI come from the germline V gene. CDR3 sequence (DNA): TGTGCCAGCTCACCAACAGGGGGCGGCCAGCCCCAGCATTTT. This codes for CASSPTGGGQPQHF.

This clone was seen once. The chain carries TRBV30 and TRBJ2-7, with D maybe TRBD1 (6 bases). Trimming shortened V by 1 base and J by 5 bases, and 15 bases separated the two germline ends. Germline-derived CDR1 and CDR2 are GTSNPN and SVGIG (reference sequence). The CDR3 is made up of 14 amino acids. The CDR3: CAWSGPRTADEQYF. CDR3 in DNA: TGTGCCTGGAGTGGTCCCAGGACAGCCGACGAGCAGTACTTC.

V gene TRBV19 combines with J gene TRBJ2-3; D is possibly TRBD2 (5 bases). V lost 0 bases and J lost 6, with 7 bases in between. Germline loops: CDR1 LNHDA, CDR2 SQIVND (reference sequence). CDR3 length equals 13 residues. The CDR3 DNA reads TGTGCCAGTAGTATAGAGAGGGCGGATACGCAGTATTTT. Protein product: CASSIERADTQYF.

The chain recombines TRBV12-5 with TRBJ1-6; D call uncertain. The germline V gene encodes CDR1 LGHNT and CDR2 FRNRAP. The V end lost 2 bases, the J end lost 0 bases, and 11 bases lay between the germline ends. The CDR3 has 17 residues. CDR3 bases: TGTGCTAGTGGTTTGTACTTGAGAAGCTCCTATAATTCACCCCTCCACTTT. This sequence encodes CASGLYLRSSYNSPLHF.

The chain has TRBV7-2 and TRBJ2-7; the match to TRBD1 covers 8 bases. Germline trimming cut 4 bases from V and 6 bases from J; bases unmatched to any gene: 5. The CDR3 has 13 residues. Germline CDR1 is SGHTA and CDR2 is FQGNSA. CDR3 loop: CASSSGTGGEQYF. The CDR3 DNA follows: TGTGCCAGCAGCTCTGGGACAGGTGGCGAGCAGTACTTC.

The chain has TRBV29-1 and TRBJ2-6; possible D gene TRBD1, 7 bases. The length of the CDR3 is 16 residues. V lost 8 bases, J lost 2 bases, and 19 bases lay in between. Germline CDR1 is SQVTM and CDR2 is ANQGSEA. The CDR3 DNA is TGCAGCCTCCAGGAGGGGGCGCGGGCTGGGGCCAACGTCCTGACTTTC. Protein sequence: CSLQEGARAGANVLTF.

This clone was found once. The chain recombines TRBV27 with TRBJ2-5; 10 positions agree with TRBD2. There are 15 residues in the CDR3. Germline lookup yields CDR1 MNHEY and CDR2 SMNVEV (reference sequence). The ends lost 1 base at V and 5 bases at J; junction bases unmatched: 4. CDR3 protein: CASSLYGSGGETQYF. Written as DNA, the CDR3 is TGTGCCAGCAGTTTATATGGTAGCGGGGGGGAGACCCAGTACTTC.

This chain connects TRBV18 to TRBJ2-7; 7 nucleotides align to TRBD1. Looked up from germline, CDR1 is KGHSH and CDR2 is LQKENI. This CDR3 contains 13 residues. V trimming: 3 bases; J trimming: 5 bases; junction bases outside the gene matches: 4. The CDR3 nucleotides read TGTGCCAGCTCACCTGGGACAGTTGACGAGCAGTACTTC. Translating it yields CASSPGTVDEQYF.

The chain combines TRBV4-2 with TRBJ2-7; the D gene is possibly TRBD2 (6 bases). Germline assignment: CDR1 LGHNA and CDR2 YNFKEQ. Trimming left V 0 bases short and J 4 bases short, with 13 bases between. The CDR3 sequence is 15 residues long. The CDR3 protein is CASSQDGGAQYEQYF. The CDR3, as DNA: TGTGCCAGCAGCCAAGACGGAGGGGCACAGTACGAGCAGTACTTC.

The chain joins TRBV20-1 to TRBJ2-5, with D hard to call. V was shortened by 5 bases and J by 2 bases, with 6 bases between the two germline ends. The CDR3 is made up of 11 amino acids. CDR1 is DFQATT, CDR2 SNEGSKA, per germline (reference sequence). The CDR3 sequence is CSAEDQETQYF. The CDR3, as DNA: TGCAGTGCTGAGGATCAAGAGACCCAGTACTTC.

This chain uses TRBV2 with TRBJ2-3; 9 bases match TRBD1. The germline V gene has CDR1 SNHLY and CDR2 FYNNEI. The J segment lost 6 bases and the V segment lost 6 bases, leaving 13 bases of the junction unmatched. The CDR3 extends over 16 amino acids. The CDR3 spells CASRQRTGVSGDTQYF. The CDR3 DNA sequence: TGTGCCAGCAGACAACGGACAGGGGTTTCTGGCGATACGCAGTATTTT.

CDR3 in amino acids: CASSIGGTRTDTQYF. The CDR3 coding sequence is TGTGCCAGTAGTATAGGCGGCACACGCACAGATACGCAGTATTTT. The genes are TRBV19 and TRBJ2-3, with no clear D. The ends were cut back, 1 base at V and 1 base at J, with 9 bases in the middle. The CDR3 is 15 residues long. In germline, CDR1 is LNHDA, CDR2 SQIVND (reference sequence).

The CDR3 DNA sequence: TGTGCCAGCAGCCCCAGTGGAGCGGGAAGTTACGAGCAGTACTTC. Protein product: CASSPSGAGSYEQYF. This chain links TRBV6-5 with TRBJ2-7; 7 bases are shared with TRBD2. The germline gives CDR1 MNHEY, CDR2 SVGAGI. The CDR3 runs 15 residues. Germline trimming cut 6 bases from V and 4 bases from J; bases unmatched to any gene: 12.

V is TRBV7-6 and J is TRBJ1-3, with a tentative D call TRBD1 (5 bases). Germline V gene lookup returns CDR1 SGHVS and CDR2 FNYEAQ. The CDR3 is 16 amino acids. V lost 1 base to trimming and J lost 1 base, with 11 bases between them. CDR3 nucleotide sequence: TGTGCCAGCAGCTTAGACCAGGGCATATCTGGAAACACCATATATTTT. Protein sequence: CASSLDQGISGNTIYF.

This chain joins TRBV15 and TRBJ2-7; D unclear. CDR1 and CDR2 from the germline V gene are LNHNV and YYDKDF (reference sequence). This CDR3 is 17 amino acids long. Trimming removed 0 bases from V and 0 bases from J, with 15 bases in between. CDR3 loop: CATSRENKRTASYEQYF. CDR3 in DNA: TGTGCCACCAGCAGAGAAAATAAACGTACAGCCTCCTACGAGCAGTACTTC.

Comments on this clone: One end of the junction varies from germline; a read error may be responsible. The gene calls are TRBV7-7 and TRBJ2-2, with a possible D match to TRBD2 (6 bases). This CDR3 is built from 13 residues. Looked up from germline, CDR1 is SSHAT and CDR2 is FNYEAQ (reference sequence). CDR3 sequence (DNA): TGTGCTAGCAGCTTAGCCGGGGGCGGGGAGCTGTTTTTT. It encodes CASSLAGGGELFF.

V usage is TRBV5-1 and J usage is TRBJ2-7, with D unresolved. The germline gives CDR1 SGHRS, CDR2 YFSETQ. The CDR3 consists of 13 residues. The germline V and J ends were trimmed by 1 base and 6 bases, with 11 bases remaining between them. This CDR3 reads CASSLSVTGEQYF. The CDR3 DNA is TGCGCCAGCAGCTTGTCAGTTACGGGCGAGCAGTACTTC.

The CDR3, as DNA: TGTGCCAGCAGTGCACCGGGACAGAGTACCTACGAGCAGTACTTC. It codes for CASSAPGQSTYEQYF. V usage is TRBV5-4 and J usage is TRBJ2-7, with 7 bases matching TRBD1. The V segment lost 5 bases and the J segment 2 bases; nucleotides outside the gene matches: 10. From germline, CDR1 is SGHNT and CDR2 YYREEE (reference sequence). The CDR3 spans 15 residues. Full variable domain (missing parts from reference TRBV5-4 and TRBJ2-7): ETGVTQSPTHLIKTRGQQVTLRCSSQSGHNTVSWYQQALGQGPQFIFQYYREEENGRGNFPPRFSGLQFPNYSSELNVNALELDDSALYLCASSAPGQSTYEQYFGPGTRLTVT.

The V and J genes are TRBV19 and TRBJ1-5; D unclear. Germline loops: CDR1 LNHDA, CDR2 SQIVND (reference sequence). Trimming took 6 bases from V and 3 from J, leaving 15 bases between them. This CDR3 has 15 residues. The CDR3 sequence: CASRDGRPLNQPQHF. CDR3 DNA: TGTGCCAGTAGGGATGGCAGGCCTCTCAATCAGCCCCAGCATTTT.

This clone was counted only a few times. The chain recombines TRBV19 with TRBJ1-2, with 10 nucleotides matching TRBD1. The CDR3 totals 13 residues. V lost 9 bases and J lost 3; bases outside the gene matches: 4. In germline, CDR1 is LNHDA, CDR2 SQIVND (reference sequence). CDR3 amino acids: CASGQGEYYGYTF. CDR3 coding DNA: TGTGCCAGCGGACAGGGGGAGTACTATGGCTACACCTTC.

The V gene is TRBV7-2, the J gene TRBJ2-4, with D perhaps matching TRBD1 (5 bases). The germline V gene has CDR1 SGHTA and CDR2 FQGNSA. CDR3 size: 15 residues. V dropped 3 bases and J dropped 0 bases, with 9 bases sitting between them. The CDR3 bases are TGTGCCAGCAGCTTGTTCGACAGAGCCAAAAACATTCAGTACTTC. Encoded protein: CASSLFDRAKNIQYF.

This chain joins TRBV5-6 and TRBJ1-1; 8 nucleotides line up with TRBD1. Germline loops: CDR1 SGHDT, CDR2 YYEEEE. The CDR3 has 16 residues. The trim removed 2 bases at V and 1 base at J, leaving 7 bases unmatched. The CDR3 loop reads CASSFGTGLTNTEAFF. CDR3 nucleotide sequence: TGTGCCAGCAGCTTCGGGACAGGTCTAACGAACACTGAAGCTTTCTTT. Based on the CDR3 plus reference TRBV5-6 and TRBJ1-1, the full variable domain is DAGVTQSPTHLIKTRGQQVTLRCSPKSGHDTVSWYQQALGQGPQFIFQYYEEEERQRGNFPDRFSGHQFPNYSSELNVNALLLGDSALYLCASSFGTGLTNTEAFFGQGTRLTVV.